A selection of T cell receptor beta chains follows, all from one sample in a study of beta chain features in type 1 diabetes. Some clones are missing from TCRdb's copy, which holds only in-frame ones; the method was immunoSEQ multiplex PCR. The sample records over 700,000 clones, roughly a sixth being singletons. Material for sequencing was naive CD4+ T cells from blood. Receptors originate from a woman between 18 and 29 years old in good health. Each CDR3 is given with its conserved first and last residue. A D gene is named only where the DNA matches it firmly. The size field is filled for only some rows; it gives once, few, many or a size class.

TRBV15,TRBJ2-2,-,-,TGTGCCACCAGCAGAGACTACCCGAACACCGGGGAGCTGTTTTTT,CATSRDYPNTGELFF
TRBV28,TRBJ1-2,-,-,TGTGCCAGCAGTCTCCGGGCCCCACGGGGCTACACCTTC,CASSLRAPRGYTF
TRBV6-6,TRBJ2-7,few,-,TGTGCCAGCAGTTACTCGTCCAGCTACGAGCAGTACTTC,CASSYSSSYEQYF
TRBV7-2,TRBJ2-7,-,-,TGTGCCAGCAGCTTAGTGACCGGATCCTACGAGCAGTACTTC,CASSLVTGSYEQYF
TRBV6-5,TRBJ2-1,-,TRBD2,TGTGCCAGCAGGGCCGGGACTAGCGGTTACAATGAGCAGTTCTTC,CASRAGTSGYNEQFF
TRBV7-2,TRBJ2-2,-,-,TGTGCCAGCAGCTTAGGTCTCGGCACCGGGGAGCTGTTTTTT,CASSLGLGTGELFF
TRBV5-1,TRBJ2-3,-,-,TGCGCCAGCAGCTTGGTCCCCAAGGCCAACACAGATACGCAGTATTTT,CASSLVPKANTDTQYF
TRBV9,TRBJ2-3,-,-,TGTGCCAGCAGCGTAGGGACTAAAGATACGCAGTATTTT,CASSVGTKDTQYF
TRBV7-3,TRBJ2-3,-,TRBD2,TGTGCCAGCAGCTGGGGGGGTCTAGCTGATACGCAGTATTTT,CASSWGGLADTQYF
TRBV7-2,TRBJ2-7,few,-,TGTGCCAGCACTCTGGCTAGTACGACCTACCACGAGCAGTACTTC,CASTLASTTYHEQYF
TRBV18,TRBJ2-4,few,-,TGTGCCAGCTCACCACAGGGGATGAGCATTCAGTACTTC,CASSPQGMSIQYF
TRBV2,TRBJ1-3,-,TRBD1,TGTGCCAGCAGCAGACAGGGGCTTGCTGGAAACACCATATATTTT,CASSRQGLAGNTIYF
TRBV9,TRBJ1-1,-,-,TGTGCCAGCAGCGTAGGCCCAGGTTGGCGGAACACTGAAGCTTTCTTT,CASSVGPGWRNTEAFF
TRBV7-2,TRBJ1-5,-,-,TGTGCCAGCAGCTTAGAGGCCACTTTCCCCCAGCATTTT,CASSLEATFPQHF
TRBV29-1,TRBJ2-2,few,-,TGCAGCGTTGCACTAGGGCCCACCGGGGAGCTGTTTTTT,CSVALGPTGELFF
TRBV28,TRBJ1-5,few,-,TGTGCCAGCAGGGGGGTTCTTCAGCCCCAGCATTTT,CASRGVLQPQHF
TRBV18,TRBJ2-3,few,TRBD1,TGTGCCAGCTCACCCCGGACAGGGGGCACAGATACGCAGTATTTT,CASSPRTGGTDTQYF
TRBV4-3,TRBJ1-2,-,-,TGCGCCAGCAGCCAAGTCCAGGACCTTAACTATGGCTACACCTTC,CASSQVQDLNYGYTF
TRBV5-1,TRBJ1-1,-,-,TGCGCCAGCAGCTCCGCATGGAACACTGAAGCTTTCTTT,CASSSAWNTEAFF
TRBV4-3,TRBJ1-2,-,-,TGCGCCAGCAGCCAAGACTTCCGTTTTGAGTTAGGCTATGGCTACACCTTC,CASSQDFRFELGYGYTF
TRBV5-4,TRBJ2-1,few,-,TGTGCCAGCAGCAGGGGTCTAGGCTACAATGAGCAGTTCTTC,CASSRGLGYNEQFF
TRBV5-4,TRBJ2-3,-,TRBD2,TGTGCCAGCAGCCAAGCCGGGACTACCCCCAGCACAGATACGCAGTATTTT,CASSQAGTTPSTDTQYF
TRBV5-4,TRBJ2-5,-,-,TGTGCCAGCAGCTTGGTAGGGCTAGAGACCCAGTACTTC,CASSLVGLETQYF
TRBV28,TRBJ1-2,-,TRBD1,TGTGCCACGCGGGACAGCTATGGCTACACCTTC,CATRDSYGYTF
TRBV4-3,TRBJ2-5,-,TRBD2,TGCGCCAGCAGCCAAGAAGGGACTAACCAAGAGACCCAGTACTTC,CASSQEGTNQETQYF
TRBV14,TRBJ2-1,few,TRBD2,TGTGCCAGCAGCCCGGGACTAGTGGAACTCAATGAGCAGTTCTTC,CASSPGLVELNEQFF
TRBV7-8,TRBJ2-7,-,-,TGTGCCAGCAGCTTGGGGGCCCCTCCGGCCGAGCAGTACTTC,CASSLGAPPAEQYF
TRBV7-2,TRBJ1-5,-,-,TGTGCCAGCAGCTTATTTCCAGGGCGTCAGCCCCAGCATTTT,CASSLFPGRQPQHF
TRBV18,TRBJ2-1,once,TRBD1,TGTGCCAGCTCACGACAGGGGGCAGGTGTATACAATGAGCAGTTCTTC,CASSRQGAGVYNEQFF
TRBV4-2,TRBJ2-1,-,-,TGTGCCAGCAGCCCTAGCGCCTCCTACAATGAGCAGTTCTTC,CASSPSASYNEQFF
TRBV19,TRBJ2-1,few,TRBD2,TGTGCCAGTAGTATACGTCGGACTAGCGGGACTATTTATGAGCAGTTCTTC,CASSIRRTSGTIYEQFF
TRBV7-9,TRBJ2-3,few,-,TGTGCCAGCAGCTCATCCGGGACACATAGCACAGATACGCAGTATTTT,CASSSSGTHSTDTQYF
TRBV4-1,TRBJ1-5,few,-,TGCGCCAGCAGCCAAGTGGGGCCCAGGGATCAGCCCCAGCATTTT,CASSQVGPRDQPQHF
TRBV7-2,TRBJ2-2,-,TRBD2,TGTGCCAGCAGTATATACAGCGGGAGGAACACCGGGGAGCTGTTTTTT,CASSIYSGRNTGELFF
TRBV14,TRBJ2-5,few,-,TGTGCCAGCAGCCAAGTGGATGTAGAGACCCAGTACTTC,CASSQVDVETQYF
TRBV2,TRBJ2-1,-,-,TGTGCCAGCACCCGAAGCTTCACCGGCTCCTACAATGAGCAGTTCTTC,CASTRSFTGSYNEQFF
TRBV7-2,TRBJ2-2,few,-,TGTGCCAGCAGCTTAGATAGTCAGAGAACCGGGGAGCTGTTTTTT,CASSLDSQRTGELFF
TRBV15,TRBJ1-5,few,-,TGTGCCACCAGCAGAGATGGGGTTGTGCCCCAGCATTTT,CATSRDGVVPQHF
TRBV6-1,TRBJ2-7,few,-,TGTGCCAGCAGAGGGCCAGGGTTTTCCTACGAGCAGTACTTC,CASRGPGFSYEQYF
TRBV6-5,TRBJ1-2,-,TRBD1,TGTGCCAGCAGTTACTCGACAGGGGGAGCCTATGGCTACACCTTC,CASSYSTGGAYGYTF
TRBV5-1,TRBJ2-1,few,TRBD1,TGCGCCAGCAGCTTACAGGGGAGCTCCTACAATGAGCAGTTCTTC,CASSLQGSSYNEQFF
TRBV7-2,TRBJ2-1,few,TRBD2,TGTGCCAGCAGCTTTGTGGCGGGAGATAGTTGGCATGAGCAGTTCTTC,CASSFVAGDSWHEQFF
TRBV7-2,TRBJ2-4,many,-,TGTGCCAGCAGCCCAGGGATCAAACCAAACATTCAGTACTTC,CASSPGIKPNIQYF